What follows are 16 T cell receptor beta chains derived from one specimen sequenced in a study of identical twins. MiXCR, run by TCRdb on the 5' RACE reads, gives a single entry per CDR3 protein. The sample yields 1.5 million to 2 million distinct CDR3 sequences, about 30% seen once. Sequenced sample: cord blood. These receptors were collected from a newborn girl in good health.

CDR3 region: CASSYRVLGDTQYF. The CDR3 DNA follows: TGTGCCAGCAGTTACCGGGTCTTAGGAGATACGCAGTATTTT. This chain links TRBV27 with TRBJ2-3; D is ambiguous. V lost 4 bases and J lost 5, with 13 bases in between. There are 14 residues in the CDR3. Germline CDR1 and CDR2: MNHEY and SMNVEV (reference sequence).

The J gene is TRBJ2-4, the V gene TRBV6-2 or TRBV6-3; 8 nucleotides line up with TRBD2. V dropped 0 bases and J dropped 2; count of bases not matched to a gene: 6. The CDR3 is made up of 17 amino acids. The germline CDR1 and CDR2 sequences are MNHEY and SVGEGT. Here the CDR3 DNA reads TGTGCCAGCAGTTACTCGACGGGGGGGCCTACCAAAAACATTCAGTACTTC. This translates into CASSYSTGGPTKNIQYF.

This clonotype turned up a few times. The chain has TRBV5-1 and TRBJ1-2; D may be TRBD1 (5 bases). The V end was cut by 0 bases, the J end by 7 bases, with 22 bases between. Germline V CDR1 and CDR2: SGHRS, YFSETQ. This CDR3 spans 17 amino acids. CDR3 sequence (DNA): TGCGCCAGCAGCTTGGGTCGGGTTAGTTTCCAGGGCGGTGGCTACACCTTC. Amino acid sequence: CASSLGRVSFQGGGYTF.

The table lists this clonotype with a few counts. The chain has TRBV27 and TRBJ2-1; D not resolved. The CDR3 is 13 residues long. Germline loops: CDR1 MNHEY, CDR2 SMNVEV (reference sequence). V lost 5 bases and J lost 10, with 15 bases in between. CDR3 in DNA: TGTGCCAGCAGTAATTGGGTAAGGGTAGAGCAGTTCTTC. This codes for CASSNWVRVEQFF.

The CDR3 DNA sequence: TGTGCCAGCAGCGAGCGACAGGGGGGGTACACCGGGGAGCTGTTTTTT. Its protein is CASSERQGGYTGELFF. This chain joins TRBV11-1 and TRBJ2-2; 9 positions agree with TRBD1. The J segment lost 3 bases and the V segment lost 5 bases, leaving 7 bases of the junction unmatched. This CDR3 is built from 16 residues. Germline values: CDR1 SGHAT, CDR2 FQDESV (reference sequence).

CDR3 nucleotides: TGTGCCAGCATGGGGCGGGGGGCATTCTACAATGAGCAGTTCTTC. The encoded protein is CASMGRGAFYNEQFF. The gene calls are TRBV3-1 and TRBJ2-1; TRBD2 matches 8 bases. CDR3 length: 15 amino acids. The V segment lost 7 bases and the J segment 3 bases; nucleotides outside the gene matches: 8. Germline V gives CDR1 LGHDT, CDR2 YNNKEL (reference sequence).

The V gene is TRBV5-1, the J gene TRBJ2-1, with no clear D. V lost 0 bases and J 12 bases, leaving 7 bases between the germline ends. In germline, CDR1 is SGHRS, CDR2 YFSETQ. The CDR3 totals 11 residues. The CDR3 is CASSLDHGQFF. CDR3 in DNA: TGCGCCAGCAGCTTGGACCACGGGCAGTTCTTC.

This clonotype occurred a few times. V usage is TRBV3-1 and J usage is TRBJ2-3; no reliable D call. The CDR3 consists of 15 residues. Germline V gives CDR1 LGHDT, CDR2 YNNKEL (reference sequence). Trimming took 3 bases from V and 0 from J, leaving 10 bases between them. The CDR3: CASSQIGTSTDTQYF. The CDR3 region has the DNA TGTGCCAGCAGCCAGATCGGTACTAGCACAGATACGCAGTATTTT.

This rearrangement joins TRBV5-1 to TRBJ2-1; maybe TRBD2 (6 bases). The CDR3 is 17 residues long. CDR1 and CDR2 (germline): SGHRS, YFSETQ. V was pared by 4 bases and J by 0 bases, with 17 bases between. The chain's CDR3 is CASSTEGAGSSYNEQFF. In nucleotides, the CDR3 is TGCGCCAGCAGCACAGAGGGAGCGGGTAGCTCCTACAATGAGCAGTTCTTC.

This clonotype has more than one count but fewer than ten. The chain joins TRBV25-1 to TRBJ2-1; D not resolved. CDR3 length: 15 amino acids. V was clipped by 6 bases and J by 5 bases, with 17 bases between them. Germline CDR1 and CDR2: MGHDK and SYGVNS. The CDR3 bases are TGTGCCAGCAGACCGACCGGCCTCCTACACAATGAGCAGTTCTTC. Translation gives CASRPTGLLHNEQFF.

The J gene is TRBJ2-1, the V gene TRBV29-1, with 10 positions matching TRBD1. Losses at the gene ends were 8 bases for V and 5 bases for J; bases not matched to a gene: 6. The germline CDR1 and CDR2 sequences are SQVTM and ANQGSEA. The CDR3 has 13 amino acids. The DNA for the CDR3 is TGCAGCATCCGACAGGGGGCTAACAATGAGCAGTTCTTC. Translation gives CSIRQGANNEQFF.

The chain recombines TRBV6-6 with TRBJ1-5; 7 bases match TRBD1. The CDR3 extends over 13 amino acids. Trimming at V came to 8 bases and at J to 1 base, leaving 2 bases not matched to a gene. Germline assignment: CDR1 MNHNY and CDR2 SVGAGI (reference sequence). The CDR3 is CASQTGSNQPQHF. The CDR3 nucleotides read TGTGCCAGCCAGACAGGGAGCAATCAGCCCCAGCATTTT.

This clonotype was counted only a few times. This chain joins TRBV3-1 and TRBJ1-1; 7 bases match TRBD1. Germline loops: CDR1 LGHDT, CDR2 YNNKEL (reference sequence). The V and J ends lost 1 base and 0 bases, in that order; junction bases with no gene match: 8. The CDR3 loop spans 17 amino acids. The CDR3 here is CASSQGRRGRMNTEAFF. The CDR3 nucleotides are TGTGCCAGCAGCCAAGGAAGGAGGGGGCGCATGAACACTGAAGCTTTCTTT.

With respect to this clonotype: Sequence at one end of the junction differs from germline and may be a read error. The chain is built from TRBV4-2 and TRBJ2-7, with 7 bases fitting TRBD2. The CDR3 is 16 residues long. CDR1 and CDR2 (germline): LGHNA, YNFKEQ. The CDR3 sequence is CASSQAPLAHSYEQYF. CDR3 sequence (DNA): TGTGCCAGTAGCCAAGCCCCACTAGCGCACTCCTACGAGCAGTACTTC.

The chain has TRBV7-8 and TRBJ2-7; 9 bases are a match to TRBD2. Germline values: CDR1 SGHVS, CDR2 FQNEAQ. The junction had 15 bases not matched to a gene; V was cut back by 2 bases and J by 7 bases. The CDR3 is 17 residues long. The CDR3 DNA reads TGTGCCAGCAGCTTACGCGGGAGCGGGAGGTCCTACAATGAGCAGTACTTC. Amino acid sequence: CASSLRGSGRSYNEQYF.

Here the CDR3 DNA reads TGTGCCAGCAGCGTAGTCGGGCGGGGGCCCACAGATACGCAGTATTTT. This translates into CASSVVGRGPTDTQYF. The chain links TRBV9 to TRBJ2-3, with D perhaps matching TRBD2 (7 bases). The ends were cut back, 0 bases at V and 2 bases at J, with 13 bases in the middle. This CDR3 spans 16 amino acids. Germline-derived CDR1 and CDR2 are SGDLS and YYNGEE.